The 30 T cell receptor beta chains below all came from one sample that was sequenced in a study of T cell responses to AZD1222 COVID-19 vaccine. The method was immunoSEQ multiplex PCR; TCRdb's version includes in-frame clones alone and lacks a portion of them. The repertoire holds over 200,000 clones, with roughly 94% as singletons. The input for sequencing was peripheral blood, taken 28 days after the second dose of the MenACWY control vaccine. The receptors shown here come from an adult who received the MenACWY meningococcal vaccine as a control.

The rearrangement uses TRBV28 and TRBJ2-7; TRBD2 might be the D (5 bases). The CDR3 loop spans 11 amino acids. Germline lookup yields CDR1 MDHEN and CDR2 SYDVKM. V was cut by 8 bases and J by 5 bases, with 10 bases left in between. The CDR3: CASAKRDEQYF. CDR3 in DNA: TGTGCCAGCGCTAAGAGGGACGAGCAGTACTTC.

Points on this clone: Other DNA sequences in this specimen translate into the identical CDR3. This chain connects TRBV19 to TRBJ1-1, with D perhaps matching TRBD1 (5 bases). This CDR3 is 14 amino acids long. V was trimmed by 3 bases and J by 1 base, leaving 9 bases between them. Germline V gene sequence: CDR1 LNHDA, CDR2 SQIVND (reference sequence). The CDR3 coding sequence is TGTGCCAGTAGTATCGGGCAGGGGAACACTGAAGCTTTCTTT. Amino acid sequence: CASSIGQGNTEAFF.

The CDR3, as DNA: TGTGCCTGGAGTGCCTTCCCTCAAACGGCCACCGGCTACACCTTC. It is translated as CAWSAFPQTATGYTF. The chain employs TRBV30 and TRBJ1-2; no definite D call. Germline CDR1 GTSNPN, CDR2 SVGIG (reference sequence). Between the trimmed V and J ends, which lost 1 base and 8 bases, there was a span of 20 bases. The CDR3 length is 15 residues.

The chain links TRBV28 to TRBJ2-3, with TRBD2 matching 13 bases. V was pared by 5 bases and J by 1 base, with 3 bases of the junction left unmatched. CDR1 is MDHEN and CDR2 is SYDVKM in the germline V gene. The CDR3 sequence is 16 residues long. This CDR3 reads CASSRTSGSGTDTQYF. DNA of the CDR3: TGTGCCAGCAGTCGGACTAGCGGGAGTGGCACAGATACGCAGTATTTT.

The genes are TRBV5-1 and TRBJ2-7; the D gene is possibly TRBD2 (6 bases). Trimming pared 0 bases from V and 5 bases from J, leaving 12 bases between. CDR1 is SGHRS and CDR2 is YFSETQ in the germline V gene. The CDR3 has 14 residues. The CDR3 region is CASSLAGVFNEQYF. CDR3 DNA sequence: TGCGCCAGCAGCTTGGCGGGAGTATTCAACGAGCAGTACTTC. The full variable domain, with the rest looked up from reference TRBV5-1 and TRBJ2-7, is KAGVTQTPRYLIKTRGQQVTLSCSPISGHRSVSWYQQTPGQGLQFLFEYFSETQRNKGNFPGRFSGRQFSNSRSEMNVSTLELGDSALYLCASSLAGVFNEQYFGPGTRLTVT.

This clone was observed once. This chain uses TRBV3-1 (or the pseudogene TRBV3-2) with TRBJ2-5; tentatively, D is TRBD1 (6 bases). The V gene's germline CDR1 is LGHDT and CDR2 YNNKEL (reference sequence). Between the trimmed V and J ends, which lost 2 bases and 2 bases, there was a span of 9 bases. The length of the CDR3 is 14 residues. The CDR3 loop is CASSQPGQQETQYF. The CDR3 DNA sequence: TGTGCCAGCAGCCAACCAGGACAGCAAGAGACCCAGTACTTC.

The CDR3 is CASSEGTLTSWGETQYF. For the CDR3, the DNA is TGTGCCAGCAGTGAAGGCACTTTGACTAGCTGGGGGGAGACCCAGTACTTC. The chain recombines TRBV2 with TRBJ2-5; TRBD2 agrees at 7 bases. V gave up 1 base and J gave up 5 bases; unmatched junction bases: 13. Germline lookup yields CDR1 SNHLY and CDR2 FYNNEI. The CDR3 consists of 17 residues.

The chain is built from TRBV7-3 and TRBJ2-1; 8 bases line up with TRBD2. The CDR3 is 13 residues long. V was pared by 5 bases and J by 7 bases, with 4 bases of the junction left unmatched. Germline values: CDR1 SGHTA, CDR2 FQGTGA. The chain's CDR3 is CASSVSGRNEQFF. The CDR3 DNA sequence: TGTGCCAGCAGCGTCAGCGGGAGAAATGAGCAGTTCTTC.

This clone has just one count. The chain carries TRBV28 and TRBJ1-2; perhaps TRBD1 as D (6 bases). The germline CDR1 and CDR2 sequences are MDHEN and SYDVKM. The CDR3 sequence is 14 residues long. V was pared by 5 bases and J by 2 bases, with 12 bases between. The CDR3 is CASSRGRGNYGYTF. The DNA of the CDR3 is TGTGCCAGCAGTCGAGGGAGGGGGAACTATGGCTACACCTTC.

CDR3 sequence: CASSQGSGTPYEQYF. The CDR3 region has the DNA TGTGCCAGCAGCCAAGGAAGCGGGACCCCCTACGAGCAGTACTTC. V and J are TRBV3-1 (or the pseudogene TRBV3-2) and TRBJ2-7; 7 bases align to TRBD2. V lost 1 base, J lost 2 bases, and 5 bases stayed unmatched. The CDR3 is 15 residues long. CDR1 and CDR2 from the germline V gene are LGHDT and YNNKEL (reference sequence).

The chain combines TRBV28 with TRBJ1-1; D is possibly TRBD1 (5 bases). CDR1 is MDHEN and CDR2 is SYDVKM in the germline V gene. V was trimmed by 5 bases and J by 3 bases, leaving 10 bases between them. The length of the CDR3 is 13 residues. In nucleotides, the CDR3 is TGTGCCAGCAGTAGGGACGGTCACACTGAAGCTTTCTTT. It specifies CASSRDGHTEAFF.

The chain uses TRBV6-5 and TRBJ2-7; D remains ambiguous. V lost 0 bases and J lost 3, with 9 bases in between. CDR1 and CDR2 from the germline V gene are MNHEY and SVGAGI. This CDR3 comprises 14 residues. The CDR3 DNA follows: TGTGCCAGCAGTTACTCTCGGAGCAACTACGAGCAGTACTTC. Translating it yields CASSYSRSNYEQYF.

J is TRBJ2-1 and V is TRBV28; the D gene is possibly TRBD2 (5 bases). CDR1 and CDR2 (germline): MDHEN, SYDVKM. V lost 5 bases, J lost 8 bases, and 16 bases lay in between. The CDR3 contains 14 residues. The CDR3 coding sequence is TGTGCCAGCAGTCCCGACTACCCCGGCGATGAGCAGTTCTTC. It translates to CASSPDYPGDEQFF.

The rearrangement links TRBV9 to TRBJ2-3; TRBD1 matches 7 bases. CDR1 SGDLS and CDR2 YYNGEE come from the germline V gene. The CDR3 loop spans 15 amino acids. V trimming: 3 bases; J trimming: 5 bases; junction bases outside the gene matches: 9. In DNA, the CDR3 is TGTGCCAGCAGCGGCACAGGGGAGATAAGAGATACGCAGTATTTT. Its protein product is CASSGTGEIRDTQYF. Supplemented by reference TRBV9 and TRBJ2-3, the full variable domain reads DSGVTQTPKHLITATGQRVTLRCSPRSGDLSVYWYQQSLDQGLQFLIQYYNGEERAKGNILERFSAQQFPDLHSELNLSSLELGDSALYFCASSGTGEIRDTQYFGPGTRLTVL.

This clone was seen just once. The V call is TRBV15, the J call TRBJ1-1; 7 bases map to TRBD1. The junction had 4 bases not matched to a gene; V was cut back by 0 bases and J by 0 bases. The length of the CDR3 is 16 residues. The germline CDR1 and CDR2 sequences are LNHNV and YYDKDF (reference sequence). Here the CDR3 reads CATSREQGFMNTEAFF. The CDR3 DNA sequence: TGTGCCACCAGCAGAGAACAGGGGTTTATGAACACTGAAGCTTTCTTT.

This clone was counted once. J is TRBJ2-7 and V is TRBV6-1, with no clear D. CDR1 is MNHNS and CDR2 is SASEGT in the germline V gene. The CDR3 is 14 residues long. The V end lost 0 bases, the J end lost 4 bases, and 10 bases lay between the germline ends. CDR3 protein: CASSEALGMYEQYF. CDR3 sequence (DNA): TGTGCCAGCAGTGAAGCGCTAGGCATGTACGAGCAGTACTTC.

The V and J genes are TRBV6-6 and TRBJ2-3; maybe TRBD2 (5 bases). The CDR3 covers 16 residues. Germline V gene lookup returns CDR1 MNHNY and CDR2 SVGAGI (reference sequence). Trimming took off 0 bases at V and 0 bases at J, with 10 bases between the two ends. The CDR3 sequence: CASSYSIPGSTDTQYF. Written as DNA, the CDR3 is TGTGCCAGCAGTTACTCGATCCCGGGGAGCACAGATACGCAGTATTTT.

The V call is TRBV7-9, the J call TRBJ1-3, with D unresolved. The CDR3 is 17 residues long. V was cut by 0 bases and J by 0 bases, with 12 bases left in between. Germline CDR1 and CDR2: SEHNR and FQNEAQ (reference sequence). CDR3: CASSLAVASASGNTIYF. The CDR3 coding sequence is TGTGCCAGCAGCTTAGCGGTAGCCAGCGCCTCTGGAAACACCATATATTTT.

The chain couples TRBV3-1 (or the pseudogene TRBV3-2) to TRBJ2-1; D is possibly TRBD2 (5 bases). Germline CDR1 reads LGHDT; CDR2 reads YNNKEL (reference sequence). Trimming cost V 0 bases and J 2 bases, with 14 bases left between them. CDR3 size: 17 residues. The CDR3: CASSQESTSGAYNEQFF. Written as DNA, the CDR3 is TGTGCCAGCAGCCAAGAATCGACTTCCGGGGCCTACAATGAGCAGTTCTTC.

For the CDR3, the DNA is TGTGCCAGCACCACTGGGCCGGCCTACGAGCAGTACTTC. Its protein is CASTTGPAYEQYF. V is TRBV6-6 and J is TRBJ2-7; D uncertain. The CDR3 has 13 amino acids. V dropped 7 bases and J dropped 2 bases, with 12 bases sitting between them. Germline-derived CDR1 and CDR2 are MNHNY and SVGAGI (reference sequence).

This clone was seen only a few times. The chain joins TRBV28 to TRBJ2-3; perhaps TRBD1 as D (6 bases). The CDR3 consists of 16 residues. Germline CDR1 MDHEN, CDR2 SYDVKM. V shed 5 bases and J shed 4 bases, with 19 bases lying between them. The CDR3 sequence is CASSHKSWQGSDTQYF. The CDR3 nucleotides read TGTGCCAGCAGTCACAAGTCGTGGCAGGGGTCAGATACGCAGTATTTT.

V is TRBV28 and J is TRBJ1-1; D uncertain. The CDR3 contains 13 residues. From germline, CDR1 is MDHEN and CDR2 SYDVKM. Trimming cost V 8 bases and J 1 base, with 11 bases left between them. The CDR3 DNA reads TGTGCCAGCTCCTCAGCACAGAACACTGAAGCTTTCTTT. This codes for CASSSAQNTEAFF.

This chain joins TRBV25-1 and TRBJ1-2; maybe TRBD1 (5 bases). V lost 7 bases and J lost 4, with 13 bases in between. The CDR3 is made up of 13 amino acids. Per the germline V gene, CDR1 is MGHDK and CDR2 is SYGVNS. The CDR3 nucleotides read TGTGCCAGCACCCCGGGAGGGGCCTATGGCTACACCTTC. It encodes CASTPGGAYGYTF.

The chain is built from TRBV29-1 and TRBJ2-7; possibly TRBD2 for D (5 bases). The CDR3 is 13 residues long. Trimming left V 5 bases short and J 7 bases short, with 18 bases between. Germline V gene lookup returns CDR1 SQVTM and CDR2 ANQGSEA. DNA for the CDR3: TGCAGCGTTCATCTAGGGAGCCCACTGGAGCAGTACTTC. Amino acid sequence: CSVHLGSPLEQYF.

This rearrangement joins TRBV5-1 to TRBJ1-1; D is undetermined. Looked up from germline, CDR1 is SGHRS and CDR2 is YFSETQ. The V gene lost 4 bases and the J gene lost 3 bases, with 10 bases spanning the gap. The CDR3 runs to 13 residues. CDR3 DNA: TGCGCCAGCAGCGGTGGGCGGGACACTGAAGCTTTCTTT. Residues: CASSGGRDTEAFF.

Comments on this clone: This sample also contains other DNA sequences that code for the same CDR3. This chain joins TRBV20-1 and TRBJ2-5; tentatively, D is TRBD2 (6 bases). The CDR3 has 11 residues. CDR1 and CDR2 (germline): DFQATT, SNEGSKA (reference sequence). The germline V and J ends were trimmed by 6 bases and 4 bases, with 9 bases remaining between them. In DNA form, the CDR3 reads TGCAGTGCAAGGAGGGGAGAGACCCAGTACTTC. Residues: CSARRGETQYF.

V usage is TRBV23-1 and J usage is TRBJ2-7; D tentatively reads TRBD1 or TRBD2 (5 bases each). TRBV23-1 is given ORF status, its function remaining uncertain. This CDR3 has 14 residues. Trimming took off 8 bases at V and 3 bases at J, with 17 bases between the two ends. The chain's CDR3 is CASHRDGECYEQYF. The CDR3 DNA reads TGCGCCAGCCACCGGGACGGGGAGTGCTACGAGCAGTACTTC.

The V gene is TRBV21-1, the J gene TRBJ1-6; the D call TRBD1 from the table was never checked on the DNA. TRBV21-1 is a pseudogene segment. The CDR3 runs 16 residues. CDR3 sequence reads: CASSVTGCSFYSPLHF. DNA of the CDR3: TGTGCCAGCAGTGTTACAGGGTGCTCATTCTATTCACCCCTCCACTTT.

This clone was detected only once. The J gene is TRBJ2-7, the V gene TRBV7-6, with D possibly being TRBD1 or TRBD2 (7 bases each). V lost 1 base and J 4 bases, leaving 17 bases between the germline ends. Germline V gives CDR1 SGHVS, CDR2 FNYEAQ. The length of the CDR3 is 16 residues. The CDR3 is CASSLGASGGGYEQYF. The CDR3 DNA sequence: TGTGCCAGCAGCTTAGGTGCTTCAGGGGGGGGATACGAGCAGTACTTC.

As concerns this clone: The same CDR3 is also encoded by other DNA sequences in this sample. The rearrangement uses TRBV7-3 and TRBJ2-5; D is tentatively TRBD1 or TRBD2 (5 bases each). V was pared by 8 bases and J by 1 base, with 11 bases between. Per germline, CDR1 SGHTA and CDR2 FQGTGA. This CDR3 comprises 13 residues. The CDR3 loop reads CASARGVQETQYF. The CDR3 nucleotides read TGTGCCAGCGCCCGGGGCGTCCAAGAGACCCAGTACTTC.